Detailed here is one T cell receptor (beta chain). The antigen is undetermined. The sequencing template was cDNA reverse transcribed from extracted RNA. Only in-frame clones appear in the TCRdb table, and some are missing; sequencing was by immunoSEQ multiplex PCR. The profile shows about 74,000 clones, roughly 30% of them singletons. Described treatment: oral pan-JAK inhibitor, 5-10 mg twice daily. V was pared by 0 bases and J by 4 bases, with 5 bases of the junction left unmatched. The CDR3 covers 14 residues. From germline, CDR1 is GTSNPN and CDR2 SVGIG (reference sequence). The data stem from a study of CD8+ T cells in alopecia areata. About the research overall: Treated patients were dosed with oral tofacitinib, taking 5 to 10 mg twice daily. Notes on the study in general: A large proportion of expanded lesional clones were detected persisting in scalp and blood during tofacitinib.

The sequence came from a human donor with alopecia areata. The chain recombines TRBV30 with TRBJ2-7; 8 bases map to TRBD2. The source material was CD8+ T cells sorted from blood, sampled at week 4, from a patient treated with tofacitinib. CDR3 loop: CAWSVSGSGYEQYF. In DNA form, the CDR3 reads TGTGCCTGGAGTGTAAGCGGGAGTGGGTACGAGCAGTACTTC.